The present T cell receptor (beta chain) was sequenced within a study of shared clonotypes between healthy human individuals. The CDR3 is 13 amino acids. V was trimmed by 4 bases and J by 2 bases, leaving 10 bases between them. Germline V gene sequence: CDR1 SGHRS, CDR2 YFSETQ. Study-wide findings and caveats: How much donors shared clonotypes was expected to be affected by sequencing depth.

In the case of this clone: Its antigen remains unknown.

The method was immunoSEQ multiplex PCR; TCRdb's version includes in-frame clones alone and lacks a portion of them. This table holds approximately 400,000 clones, about 96% found once. Participating donors were healthy, HIV-negative adults free of recent acute infections or vaccinations. The source of this sequence is a man aged 25-45 years in good health. Sequencing was done on a sample of memory CD8+ T cells sorted from blood. Noted subset: CD45RO+ cells pooled with CCR7-negative TemRA cells. The chain is built from TRBV5-1 and TRBJ2-7; tentative D call: TRBD1 (6 bases). As DNA, the CDR3 is TGCGCCAGCAGCCAACAGGGTCCCTACGAGCAGTACTTC. Amino acid sequence: CASSQQGPYEQYF.